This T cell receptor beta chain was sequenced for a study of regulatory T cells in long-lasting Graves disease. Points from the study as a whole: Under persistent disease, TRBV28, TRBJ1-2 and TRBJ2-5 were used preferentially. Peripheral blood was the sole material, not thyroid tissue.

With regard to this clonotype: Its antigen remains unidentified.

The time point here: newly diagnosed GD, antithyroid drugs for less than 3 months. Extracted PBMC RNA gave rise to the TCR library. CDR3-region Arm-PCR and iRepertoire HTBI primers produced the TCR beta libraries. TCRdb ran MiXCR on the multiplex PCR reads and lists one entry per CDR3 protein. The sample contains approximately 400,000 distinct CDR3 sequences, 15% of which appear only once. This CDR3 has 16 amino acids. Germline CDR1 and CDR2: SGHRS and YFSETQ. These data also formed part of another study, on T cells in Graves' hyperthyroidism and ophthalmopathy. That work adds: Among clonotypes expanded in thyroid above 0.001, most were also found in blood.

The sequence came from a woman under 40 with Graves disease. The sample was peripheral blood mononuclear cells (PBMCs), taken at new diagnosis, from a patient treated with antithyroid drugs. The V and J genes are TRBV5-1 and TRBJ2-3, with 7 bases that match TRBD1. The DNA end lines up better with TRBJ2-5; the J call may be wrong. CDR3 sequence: CASSGKTGIGSETQYF. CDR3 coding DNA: TGCGCCAGCAGCGGAAAGACAGGGATTGGATCGGAGACCCAGTACTTC.